What follows describes a single T cell receptor beta chain. The antigen is undetermined. The data belong to a study of regulatory T cells in long-lasting Graves disease. Whole-study results and caveats: TRBV28, TRBJ1-2 and TRBJ2-5 were favored in persistent disease.

Researchers made TCR beta libraries by using iRepertoire HTBI primers and running Arm-PCR on CDR3 regions. TCRdb re-called the multiplex PCR reads through MiXCR, storing one row per CDR3 protein. The table has hundreds of thousands of distinct CDR3 sequences, roughly 16% seen once. The time point is: newly diagnosed GD, antithyroid drugs for less than 3 months. PBMCs were the source of the RNA used for TCR sequencing. The germline CDR1 and CDR2 sequences are SQVTM and ANQGSEA. This CDR3 has 13 amino acids. The V end lost 3 bases, the J end lost 4 bases, and 10 bases lay between the germline ends. The same data also contributed to another study, on T cells in Graves' hyperthyroidism and ophthalmopathy. From that paper: Initially, a first-round RT-PCR of the TCR CDR3 employed the HTBI primer set. In blood, most of the thyroid clonotypes expanded above 0.001 were also present. A 13 V-J signature model discriminated ophthalmopathy versus stable hyperthyroidism.

The receptor's source is a woman aged 25-40 years with Graves disease. The input for sequencing was peripheral blood mononuclear cells (PBMCs), taken at new diagnosis, from a patient treated with antithyroid drugs. V usage is TRBV29-1 and J usage is TRBJ2-1; D call uncertain. CDR3 region: CSVDFNDYNEQFF. CDR3 DNA: TGCAGCGTTGATTTTAACGATTACAATGAGCAGTTCTTC.